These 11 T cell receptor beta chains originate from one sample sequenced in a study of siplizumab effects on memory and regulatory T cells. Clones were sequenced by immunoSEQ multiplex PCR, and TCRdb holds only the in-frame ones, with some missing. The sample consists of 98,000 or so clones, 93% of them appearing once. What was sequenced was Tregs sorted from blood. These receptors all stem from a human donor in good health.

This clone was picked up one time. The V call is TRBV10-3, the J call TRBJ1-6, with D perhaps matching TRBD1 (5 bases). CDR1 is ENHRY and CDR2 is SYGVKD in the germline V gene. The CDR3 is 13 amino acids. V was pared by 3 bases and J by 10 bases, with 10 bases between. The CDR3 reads CAISDEGISPLHF. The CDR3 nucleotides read TGTGCCATCAGTGATGAGGGGATCTCACCCCTCCACTTT.

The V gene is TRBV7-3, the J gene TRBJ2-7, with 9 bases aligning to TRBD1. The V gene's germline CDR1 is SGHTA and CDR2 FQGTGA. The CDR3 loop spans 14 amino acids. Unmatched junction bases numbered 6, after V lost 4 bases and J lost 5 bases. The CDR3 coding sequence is TGTGCCAGCAGCTCAAACAGGGGGCCGGACGAGCAGTACTTC. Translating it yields CASSSNRGPDEQYF.

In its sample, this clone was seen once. The CDR3 bases are TGTGCCAGCAGCCAAGGGGGATACAATGAGCAGTTCTTC. This sequence encodes CASSQGGYNEQFF. The genes are TRBV4-2 and TRBJ2-1; D is undetermined. Trimming stripped 1 base from V and 4 bases from J, with 5 bases between. The CDR3 is 13 residues long. In germline, CDR1 is LGHNA, CDR2 YNFKEQ.

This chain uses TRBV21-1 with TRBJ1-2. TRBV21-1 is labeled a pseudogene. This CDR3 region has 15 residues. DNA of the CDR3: TGTGCCAGCAGCTCGATTTCCGGGGGAGGGAATGGCTACACCTTC. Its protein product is CASSSISGGGNGYTF.

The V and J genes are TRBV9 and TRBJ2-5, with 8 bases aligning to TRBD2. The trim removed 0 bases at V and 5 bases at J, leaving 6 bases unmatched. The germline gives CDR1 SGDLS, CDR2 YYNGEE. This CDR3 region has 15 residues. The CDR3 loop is CASSVGGRLGETQYF. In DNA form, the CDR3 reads TGTGCCAGCAGCGTAGGCGGGAGGCTCGGGGAGACCCAGTACTTC.

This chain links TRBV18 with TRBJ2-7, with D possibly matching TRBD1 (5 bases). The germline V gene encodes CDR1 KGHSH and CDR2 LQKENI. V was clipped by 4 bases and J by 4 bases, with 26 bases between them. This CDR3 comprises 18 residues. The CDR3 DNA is TGTGCCAGCTCACTCCTGGCCCAATCACCCAGGGCACTTTACGAGCAGTACTTC. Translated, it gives CASSLLAQSPRALYEQYF.

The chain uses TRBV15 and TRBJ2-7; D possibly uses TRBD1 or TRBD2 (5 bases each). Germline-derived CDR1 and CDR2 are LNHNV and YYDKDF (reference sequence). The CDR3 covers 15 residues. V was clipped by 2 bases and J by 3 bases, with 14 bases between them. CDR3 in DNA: TGTGCCACCAGCAGACGGGCAGGGAGAGACTACGAGCAGTACTTC. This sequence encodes CATSRRAGRDYEQYF.

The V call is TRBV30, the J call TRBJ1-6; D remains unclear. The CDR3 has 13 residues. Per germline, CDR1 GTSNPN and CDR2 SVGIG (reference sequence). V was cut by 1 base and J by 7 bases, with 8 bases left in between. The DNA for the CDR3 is TGTGCCTGGAGTGCCGCTGGGAATTCACCCCTCCACTTT. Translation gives CAWSAAGNSPLHF.

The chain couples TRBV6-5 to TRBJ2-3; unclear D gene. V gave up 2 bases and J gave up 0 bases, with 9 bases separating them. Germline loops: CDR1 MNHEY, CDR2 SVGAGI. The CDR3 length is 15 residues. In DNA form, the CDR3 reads TGTGCCAGCAGTTACAGGCAGACTAGCACAGATACGCAGTATTTT. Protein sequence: CASSYRQTSTDTQYF.

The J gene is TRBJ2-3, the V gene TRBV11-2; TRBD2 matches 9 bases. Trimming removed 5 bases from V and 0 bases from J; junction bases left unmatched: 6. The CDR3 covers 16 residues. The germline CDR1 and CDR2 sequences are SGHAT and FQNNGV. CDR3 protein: CASSRTSVISTDTQYF. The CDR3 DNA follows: TGTGCCAGCAGCCGGACTAGCGTTATTAGCACAGATACGCAGTATTTT.

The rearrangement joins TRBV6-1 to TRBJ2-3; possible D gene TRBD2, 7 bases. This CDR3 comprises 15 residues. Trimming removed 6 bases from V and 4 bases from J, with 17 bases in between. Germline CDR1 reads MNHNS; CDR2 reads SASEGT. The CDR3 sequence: CASRPQWGGSDTQYF. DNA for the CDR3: TGTGCCAGCAGACCCCAGTGGGGGGGCTCAGATACGCAGTATTTT.